A few counts support the clone carrying this TCR beta chain. The entry originates in a study of identical twins. One entry per CDR3 protein, called by TCRdb with MiXCR from the 5' RACE reads. The table shows about 720,000 distinct CDR3 sequences, with 18% occurring only once. The CDR3 spans 12 residues. The junction had 5 bases not matched to a gene; V was cut back by 10 bases and J by 3 bases. Germline CDR1 and CDR2: SNHLY and FYNNEI. This sample also appeared in a second study, on T cells expressing NK-cell markers. That source adds: Each TCR beta repertoire originated in sorted T cells that were CD3+CD56+NKG2C+, CD3+CD56+NKG2C- or CD3+CD56-NKG2C+. Among CD8+ T cells from about six donors, dominant NKG2C+ clonotypes accounted for about 1.0-8%.

The chain uses TRBV2 and TRBJ1-1, with 7 bases fitting TRBD1. The TCR was taken from a woman under 30 in good health. The sample consisted of PBMCs. CDR3 coding DNA: TGTGCCACCGGGACAGATTACACTGAAGCTTTCTTT. As protein: CATGTDYTEAFF.